This TCR beta chain emerged from a study of cytomegalovirus exposure and HLA in healthy donors. Study-wide points: First-cohort TCR clusters tended to co-occur in the roughly 120 validation repertoires, a later analysis found.

Germline V gene data show CDR1 as LNHDA and CDR2 as SQIVND (reference sequence). This CDR3 spans 13 amino acids. The V end lost 7 bases, the J end lost 4 bases, and 13 bases lay between the germline ends. The donors formed part of the approximately 130-subject validation cohort, distinct from the roughly 640-subject first cohort. A remark on this clone: What it binds is not known.

Sequencing used immunoSEQ multiplex PCR; TCRdb keeps in-frame clones, though not all of them. The table includes about 270,000 clones, 65% to 90% detected once. Sequencing was done on a sample of PBMCs. The TCR sequence derives from a woman between 18 and 30 years old in good health and CMV-seronegative. This chain joins TRBV19 and TRBJ2-5; D perhaps matches TRBD2 (5 bases). CDR3 DNA sequence: TGTGCCAGTAATGGTCTTCGGGGAGAGACCCAGTACTTC. This gives the protein CASNGLRGETQYF.